These 16 T cell receptor beta chains originate from one sample sequenced in a study of blood T cell repertoires in COVID-19 (dated by TCRdb to 2019 to 2021). The library was obtained by the immunoSEQ multiplex PCR assay. TCRdb retrieved this table from immuneACCESS and kept in-frame rearrangements only. Not all clones are present; in checked studies, unresolved V genes account for under half, and no reason is known for the remainder. This sample comprises approximately 190,000 clones, around nine tenths of them detected only once. Jointly, the top ten make up about a fifth of the sample. Sequenced input: peripheral blood. The receptors come from a man in his 60s with active or convalescent COVID-19.

This clone has only a few counts. V gene TRBV5-4 combines with J gene TRBJ1-1, with a tentative D call TRBD1 (6 bases). Germline CDR1 and CDR2: SGHNT and YYREEE (reference sequence). This CDR3 is 18 amino acids long. V was trimmed by 0 bases and J by 2 bases, leaving 20 bases between them. The CDR3 protein is CASSLAAGVRGKNTEAFF. CDR3 in DNA: TGTGCCAGCAGCTTGGCCGCAGGGGTCCGCGGAAAAAACACTGAAGCTTTCTTT.

The V gene is TRBV27, the J gene TRBJ2-3, with 11 bases identical to TRBD2. CDR3 length equals 18 residues. Germline-derived CDR1 and CDR2 are MNHEY and SMNVEV (reference sequence). V dropped 2 bases and J dropped 1; count of bases not matched to a gene: 8. In DNA form, the CDR3 reads TGTGCCAGCAGTTTAAGGCTAGCGGGGGGTTGGGGCACAGATACGCAGTATTTT. It translates to CASSLRLAGGWGTDTQYF.

The chain combines TRBV2 with TRBJ2-5; 9 bases map to TRBD2. Germline CDR1 and CDR2: SNHLY and FYNNEI. Trimming at V came to 8 bases and at J to 5 bases, leaving 6 bases not matched to a gene. The CDR3 consists of 13 residues. The CDR3, as DNA: TGTGCCAGCTGCGGGGGGGCCTGTGAGACCCAGTACTTC. It codes for CASCGGACETQYF.

The V call is TRBV10-3, the J call TRBJ1-1; no reliable D call. The V end lost 8 bases, the J end lost 1 base, and 17 bases lay between the germline ends. Per germline, CDR1 ENHRY and CDR2 SYGVKD. This CDR3 comprises 15 residues. The CDR3 nucleotides are TGTGCCATCGGGCCCTCACAGCGGGGGAACACTGAAGCTTTCTTT. As protein: CAIGPSQRGNTEAFF.

The J gene is TRBJ2-1, the V gene TRBV10-2, with D possibly TRBD2 on 6 matching bases. The V gene's germline CDR1 is WSHSY and CDR2 SAAADI. V gave up 7 bases and J gave up 3 bases, with 13 bases separating them. The CDR3 has 14 amino acids. The CDR3 region has the DNA TGCGCCAGCAAAGGGCGGGGAGACTACAATGAGCAGTTCTTC. This gives the protein CASKGRGDYNEQFF.

The V and J genes are TRBV5-1 and TRBJ2-1, with 8 bases that match TRBD2. In germline, CDR1 is SGHRS, CDR2 YFSETQ. There are 15 residues in the CDR3. V was clipped by 2 bases and J by 9 bases; unmatched bases: 10. CDR3 DNA: TGCGCCAGCAGCTTAAGGAGCGGGGGTAATAGTGAGCAGTTCTTC. Translation gives CASSLRSGGNSEQFF.

The chain carries TRBV5-1 and TRBJ2-7; a possible D gene is TRBD1 (5 bases). The V and J ends lost 0 bases and 3 bases respectively, with 13 bases between them. The CDR3 covers 15 residues. In germline, CDR1 is SGHRS, CDR2 YFSETQ. CDR3 DNA: TGCGCCAGCAGCTTGGAGGGCAGGGAAGGCTACGAGCAGTACTTC. Its protein product is CASSLEGREGYEQYF.

The V call is TRBV2, the J call TRBJ2-1; a possible D gene is TRBD1 (7 bases). V was trimmed by 3 bases and J by 1 base, leaving 22 bases between them. The CDR3 runs to 19 residues. Germline values: CDR1 SNHLY, CDR2 FYNNEI. The CDR3 sequence is CASSEWAGGPRRSYNEQFF. The CDR3 coding sequence is TGTGCCAGCAGTGAGTGGGCAGGGGGGCCCCGTCGATCCTACAATGAGCAGTTCTTC.

The V and J genes are TRBV5-1 and TRBJ2-1; tentatively, D is TRBD1 (6 bases). The CDR3 extends over 15 amino acids. Germline CDR1 reads SGHRS; CDR2 reads YFSETQ. Trimming removed 0 bases from V and 5 bases from J, with 12 bases in between. The CDR3 sequence: CASSLAGVGNNEQFF. In DNA form, the CDR3 reads TGCGCCAGCAGCTTGGCAGGGGTTGGAAACAATGAGCAGTTCTTC.

The chain recombines TRBV24-1 with TRBJ2-7, with TRBD1 matching over 7 bases. Germline CDR1 is KGHDR and CDR2 is SFDVKD. The CDR3 is made up of 15 amino acids. V lost 4 bases, J lost 2 bases, and 7 bases stayed unmatched. The CDR3 DNA reads TGTGCCACCAGTGACTACAGGGGCCTGACCTACGAGCAGTACTTC. This sequence encodes CATSDYRGLTYEQYF.

The chain carries TRBV5-7 and TRBJ2-2, with 9 bases that match TRBD1. TRBV5-7 carries the ORF label, with uncertain function. With V trimmed by 3 bases and J by 10 bases, 7 bases remained unmatched. The CDR3 consists of 14 residues. This chain's CDR3 is CASSCKGQGSELFF. The DNA of the CDR3 is TGTGCCAGCAGCTGTAAGGGACAGGGTTCGGAGCTGTTTTTT.

This sequence joins TRBV3-1 (or the pseudogene TRBV3-2) and TRBJ1-2; 10 bases line up with TRBD1. The germline V gene encodes CDR1 LGHDT and CDR2 YNNKEL (reference sequence). After removal of 2 bases from V and 8 bases from J, the junction contained 8 bases not matched to a gene. CDR3 size: 15 residues. DNA of the CDR3: TGTGCCAGCAGCCAATTGGGACAGGGGTCCGAAGGCTACACCTTC. It is translated as CASSQLGQGSEGYTF.

This chain links TRBV5-1 with TRBJ2-5, with 7 bases fitting TRBD2. The CDR3 consists of 17 residues. Losses at the gene ends were 0 bases for V and 4 bases for J; bases not matched to a gene: 12. CDR1 and CDR2 (germline): SGHRS, YFSETQ. This CDR3 is CASSLDPPGGSGETQYF. The CDR3 coding sequence is TGCGCCAGCAGCTTGGATCCCCCGGGAGGTTCGGGAGAGACCCAGTACTTC. Complete variable domain (other parts from reference TRBV5-1 and TRBJ2-5): KAGVTQTPRYLIKTRGQQVTLSCSPISGHRSVSWYQQTPGQGLQFLFEYFSETQRNKGNFPGRFSGRQFSNSRSEMNVSTLELGDSALYLCASSLDPPGGSGETQYFGPGTRLLVL.

This CDR3 is CASSEGGRGPYEQYF. The DNA of the CDR3 is TGTGCCAGCAGCGAGGGTGGCAGGGGGCCCTACGAGCAGTACTTC. The chain carries TRBV21-1 and TRBJ2-7; the D call TRBD1 from the table was never checked on the DNA. TRBV21-1 constitutes a pseudogene. The CDR3 extends over 15 amino acids.

Details on this clone: An end of the junction differs from the germline gene, which may be a read error. The genes are TRBV5-8 and TRBJ2-7, with a tentative D call TRBD2 (5 bases). Germline V gene lookup returns CDR1 SGHTS and CDR2 YDEGEE. CDR3 length: 11 residues. The CDR3 sequence is CASSLHQFTSF. CDR3 DNA: TGTGCCAGCAGCTTGCATCAGTTTACTAGCTTC.

The chain links TRBV7-3 to TRBJ2-3, with D tentatively TRBD2 (6 bases). The CDR3 sequence is 16 residues long. Germline V lookup: CDR1 SGHTA, CDR2 FQGTGA. V was cut by 3 bases and J by 0 bases, with 13 bases left in between. The CDR3 DNA sequence: TGTGCCAGCAGCTTCACCGGTGCGGGGAGCACAGATACGCAGTATTTT. Protein sequence: CASSFTGAGSTDTQYF.